The 32 T cell receptor beta chains below all came from one sample that was sequenced in a study of prognosis after radiotherapy for stage I lung cancer (dated by TCRdb to about 2021). The instrument was an Illumina HiSeq 3000. The TCR beta CDR3 region was amplified from genomic DNA by two rounds of multiplex PCR. In the first PCR round, primers specific to each TRBV and TRBJ gene were used, and the primer sequences were filed in Chinese patent CN105087789A. TCRdb reran the public reads through fastp at Q25 and MiXCR, keeping productive beta chains. Rows are combined by CDR3 protein, so each entry shows the most common genes and DNA. A total of around 63,000 distinct CDR3 sequences appear in this sample, roughly 29% of them only once. 6.5% to 8.5% of the sample lies in the top ten. Material: PBMCs, obtained before or after stereotactic body radiation therapy (not recorded which). The source of these receptors is a donor of 50 years or more with non-small cell lung cancer.

A remark on this clonotype: At one boundary the junction diverges from the germline segment, which might be a read error. The chain recombines TRBV28 with TRBJ1-6; perhaps TRBD1 as D (5 bases). The germline CDR1 and CDR2 sequences are MDHEN and SYDVKM. The CDR3 length is 15 residues. The CDR3 region has the DNA TGTGCCAGCAGTCCCCCACCAGGGAATAATTCAACCCTCCACTTT. Protein: CASSPPPGNNSTLHF. Full variable domain (remainder filled in from reference TRBV28 and TRBJ1-6): DVKVTQSSRYLVKRTGEKVFLECVQDMDHENMFWYRQDPGLGLRLIYFSYDVKMKEKGDIPEGYSVSREKKERFSLILESASTNQTSMYLCASSPPPGNNSTLHFGNGTRLTVT.

This clonotype occurred a few times. The chain employs TRBV18 and TRBJ2-1; 9 nucleotides line up with TRBD2. Germline CDR1 reads KGHSH; CDR2 reads LQKENI. With V trimmed by 0 bases and J by 8 bases, 5 bases remained unmatched. The CDR3 consists of 15 residues. CDR3 DNA: TGTGCCAGCTCACCACCGGGGCGGGGGGGCGATGAGCAGTTCTTC. It specifies CASSPPGRGGDEQFF. The full variable domain, its missing parts supplied by reference TRBV18 and TRBJ2-1, is NAGVMQNPRHLVRRRGQEARLRCSPMKGHSHVYWYRQLPEEGLKFMVYLQKENIIDESGMPKERFSAEFPKEGPSILRIQQVVRGDSAAYFCASSPPGRGGDEQFFGPGTRLTVL.

The chain combines TRBV5-6 with TRBJ1-2; unclear D gene. CDR1 and CDR2 (germline): SGHDT, YYEEEE. The CDR3 is made up of 15 amino acids. The ends were cut back, 0 bases at V and 8 bases at J, with 17 bases in the middle. This CDR3 reads CASSLDGRPSGGYTF. In DNA, the CDR3 is TGTGCCAGCAGCTTGGACGGCCGGCCCAGCGGCGGCTACACCTTC.

This clonotype was recorded many times. The rearrangement joins TRBV19 to TRBJ2-3; D may be TRBD1 or TRBD2 (5 bases each). Germline CDR1 LNHDA, CDR2 SQIVND (reference sequence). V lost 7 bases to trimming and J lost 0 bases, with 11 bases between them. This CDR3 contains 14 residues. The CDR3 region is CASKTGTSTDTQYF. In nucleotides, the CDR3 is TGTGCCAGTAAGACGGGGACCAGCACAGATACGCAGTATTTT. The full variable domain, completed using reference TRBV19 and TRBJ2-3, is DGGITQSPKYLFRKEGQNVTLSCEQNLNHDAMYWYRQDPGQGLRLIYYSQIVNDFQKGDIAEGYSVSREKKESFPLTVTSAQKNPTAFYLCASKTGTSTDTQYFGPGTRLTVL.

In its sample, this clonotype was seen many times. The chain uses TRBV19 and TRBJ1-5, with 8 bases fitting TRBD1. After removal of 5 bases from V and 7 bases from J, the junction contained 7 bases not matched to a gene. Germline V gene lookup returns CDR1 LNHDA and CDR2 SQIVND (reference sequence). There are 14 residues in the CDR3. The CDR3 protein is CASSSDRAGQPQHF. DNA for the CDR3: TGTGCCAGTAGTTCGGACAGGGCCGGGCAGCCCCAGCATTTT.

This clonotype was seen many times. The gene calls are TRBV19 and TRBJ2-5, with D possibly being TRBD2 (6 bases). This CDR3 is 14 amino acids long. V lost 6 bases, J lost 2 bases, and 13 bases lay in between. CDR1 is LNHDA, CDR2 SQIVND, per germline (reference sequence). CDR3 nucleotides: TGTGCCAGTAGCTTACTAGGAGGGCAAGAGACCCAGTACTTC. Translated, it gives CASSLLGGQETQYF.

This clonotype was counted at least ten times. The chain has TRBV19 and TRBJ1-6; the D is unclear. The CDR3 loop spans 12 amino acids. V was shortened by 0 bases and J by 7 bases, with 1 base between the two germline ends. Germline CDR1 is LNHDA and CDR2 is SQIVND (reference sequence). Here the CDR3 DNA reads TGTGCCAGTAGTATAGAGAATTCACCCCTCCACTTT. Translating it yields CASSIENSPLHF.

At least ten counts were recorded for this clonotype. J is TRBJ1-1 and V is TRBV7-2; unclear D gene. CDR3 length: 13 residues. V lost 3 bases and J 7 bases, leaving 12 bases between the germline ends. Germline CDR1 reads SGHTA; CDR2 reads FQGNSA. CDR3 nucleotide sequence: TGTGCCAGCAGCTTTTCGGTGGCCTTTGAAGCTTTCTTT. It specifies CASSFSVAFEAFF.

There are many counts of this clonotype. This chain joins TRBV6-2 or TRBV6-3 and TRBJ2-1; 12 bases align to TRBD2. Trimming took 6 bases from V and 2 from J; bases not matched to a gene: 5. This CDR3 contains 16 residues. Germline V gene sequence: CDR1 MNHEY, CDR2 SVGEGT. The CDR3 nucleotides are TGTGCCAGCAGGTCGACTAGCGGGGGTACCTACAATGAGCAGTTCTTC. Protein product: CASRSTSGGTYNEQFF.

This clonotype was seen repeatedly, ten times or more. The chain couples TRBV6-2 or TRBV6-3 to TRBJ2-5; 7 nucleotides line up with TRBD2. Germline V CDR1 and CDR2: MNHEY, SVGEGT. The CDR3 covers 17 residues. The trim removed 0 bases at V and 2 bases at J, leaving 9 bases unmatched. DNA of the CDR3: TGTGCCAGCAGTTACTCCGGGCGGCTAGCGGAACAAGAGACCCAGTACTTC. This gives the protein CASSYSGRLAEQETQYF.

This clonotype was picked up many times. V gene TRBV30 combines with J gene TRBJ1-2, with 9 bases identical to TRBD1. V was pared by 5 bases and J by 5 bases, with 3 bases of the junction left unmatched. CDR3 size: 12 residues. Germline values: CDR1 GTSNPN, CDR2 SVGIG (reference sequence). The CDR3 loop reads CAWATGGYGYTF. In nucleotides, the CDR3 is TGTGCCTGGGCGACAGGGGGTTATGGCTACACCTTC. Combining the CDR3 with reference TRBV30 and TRBJ1-2 gives the whole variable domain SQTIHQWPATLVQPVGSPLSLECTVEGTSNPNLYWYRQAAGRGLQLLFYSVGIGQISSEVPQNLSASRPQDRQFILSSKKLLLSDSGFYLCAWATGGYGYTFGSGTRLTVV.

This clonotype was seen many times. The J gene is TRBJ1-2, the V gene TRBV29-1; D not resolved. Trimming stripped 7 bases from V and 1 base from J, with 10 bases between. This CDR3 has 12 residues. Per germline, CDR1 SQVTM and CDR2 ANQGSEA. The DNA for the CDR3 is TGCAGCGCGGCCGAGGGTAACTATGGCTACACCTTC. It encodes CSAAEGNYGYTF.

The table lists this clonotype with many counts. This chain connects TRBV3-1 to TRBJ2-3; D ambiguous. Germline loops: CDR1 LGHDT, CDR2 YNNKEL (reference sequence). This CDR3 spans 13 amino acids. V gave up 0 bases and J gave up 4 bases, with 5 bases separating them. CDR3 in amino acids: CASSQDAADTQYF. DNA of the CDR3: TGTGCCAGCAGCCAAGATGCTGCAGATACGCAGTATTTT.

This chain joins TRBV6-1 and TRBJ1-1, with a tentative D call TRBD1 (5 bases). V shed 1 base and J shed 5 bases, with 23 bases lying between them. Germline CDR1 reads MNHNS; CDR2 reads SASEGT. The CDR3 runs to 18 residues. CDR3 nucleotides: TGTGCCAGCAGTGAAGTAACGGGTCCAGGGAGGTCGGGGACTGAAGCTTTCTTT. This encodes CASSEVTGPGRSGTEAFF.

This clonotype was counted ten times or more. The J gene is TRBJ2-1, the V gene TRBV20-1, with TRBD2 identical over 8 bases. V dropped 3 bases and J dropped 5; count of bases not matched to a gene: 3. There are 13 residues in the CDR3. The germline V gene encodes CDR1 DFQATT and CDR2 SNEGSKA (reference sequence). The DNA for the CDR3 is TGCAGTGCTAGCGGGGGGGGTAACAATGAGCAGTTCTTC. This translates into CSASGGGNNEQFF.

This clonotype was recorded at least ten times. The CDR3 bases are TGCAGTGCGGGGGGCAGGGAGACCCAGTACTTC. It specifies CSAGGRETQYF. V is TRBV20-1 and J is TRBJ2-5; D is tentatively TRBD1 or TRBD2 (6 bases each). Germline loops: CDR1 DFQATT, CDR2 SNEGSKA (reference sequence). V was clipped by 6 bases and J by 5 bases, with 10 bases between them. The CDR3 consists of 11 residues.

This clonotype appeared a few times. This sequence may be a read error, since a much larger clone differs from it by one base. The chain carries TRBV30 and TRBJ2-3; D remains unclear. The CDR3 totals 14 residues. The germline gives CDR1 GTSNPN, CDR2 SVGIG (reference sequence). The CDR3 region is CAWSVGFGVDKQYF. The CDR3 region has the DNA TGTGCCTGGAGTGTAGGGTTCGGAGTCGATAAGCAGTATTTT.

This clonotype has at least ten counts. The rearrangement links TRBV10-3 to TRBJ2-3, with a possible D match to TRBD2 (5 bases). V was cut by 11 bases and J by 6 bases, with 15 bases left in between. This CDR3 is 12 amino acids long. Germline V gives CDR1 ENHRY, CDR2 SYGVKD. As DNA, the CDR3 is TGTGCCTCAACCGGGGATTTTGATACGCAGTATTTT. It translates to CASTGDFDTQYF.

This clonotype has at least ten counts. The V and J genes are TRBV30 and TRBJ1-2, with no clear D. Trimming removed 4 bases at V and 8 bases at J, with 14 bases between. The CDR3 is made up of 12 amino acids. CDR1 is GTSNPN and CDR2 is SVGIG in the germline V gene (reference sequence). The CDR3 loop is CAWMSAAGGYTF. The CDR3 DNA is TGTGCCTGGATGAGTGCTGCGGGAGGCTACACCTTC.

This clonotype appeared once. A clone one base away is much larger, so this may be a read error. The CDR3 DNA is TGTGCCAGCATCCGCAACAATGAGCAGTTCTTC. Its protein product is CASIRNNEQFF. The V gene is TRBV14, the J gene TRBJ2-1; D remains unclear. The CDR3 sequence is 11 residues long. Trimming took 7 bases from V and 5 from J, leaving 6 bases between them. CDR1 and CDR2 (germline): SGHDN, FVKESK.

In this sample, this clonotype turned up many times. V and J are TRBV7-2 and TRBJ1-3; no clear D gene. The ends were cut back, 5 bases at V and 0 bases at J, with 8 bases in the middle. The CDR3 is 14 amino acids. Germline loops: CDR1 SGHTA, CDR2 FQGNSA. Written as DNA, the CDR3 is TGTGCCAGCAGCCAGTCGCGCTCTGGAAACACCATATATTTT. This codes for CASSQSRSGNTIYF.

This clonotype was counted ten times or more. This chain links TRBV20-1 with TRBJ1-1; TRBD1 is a possible D gene (6 bases). The CDR3 loop spans 16 amino acids. V gave up 0 bases and J gave up 1 base, with 15 bases separating them. The germline gives CDR1 DFQATT, CDR2 SNEGSKA (reference sequence). The CDR3 DNA is TGCAGTGCTAGAGATCCAGGGCGGGACACGAACACTGAAGCTTTCTTT. Amino acid sequence: CSARDPGRDTNTEAFF.

In this sample, this clonotype turned up a few times. One base away lies a much larger clone, so this may be a sequencing read error. V and J are TRBV6-2 or TRBV6-3 and TRBJ1-1; tentatively, D is TRBD1 (5 bases). This CDR3 region has 13 residues. Germline CDR1 reads MNHEY; CDR2 reads SVGEGT. Deletions cut 5 bases from V and 4 bases from J, with 11 bases between. The CDR3 DNA follows: TGTGCCAGCAGTGATGAGGGGTTCACTGAAGCTTTCTTT. This codes for CASSDEGFTEAFF.

Notes on this clonotype: This likely traces to a read error, being one base from a far larger clone. No conserved phenylalanine or tryptophan ends this CDR3, so it is likely a read error. The chain has TRBV6-8 and TRBJ1-1; 10 bases match TRBD1. With 5 bases clipped from V and 8 bases from J, the junction kept 11 bases outside the gene matches. CDR1 MNHGY and CDR2 SAAAGT come from the germline V gene. The length of the CDR3 is 15 residues. The CDR3 bases are TGTGCCAGCAGTAACACAGGACAGGGGGTAAAGGAAGCTTTCATT. It encodes CASSNTGQGVKEAFI.

A few counts support this clonotype. Since a much larger clone is just one base distant, this may be a read error. The CDR3 does not end in the conserved phenylalanine or tryptophan, so this is likely a read error. The limits of the CDR3 on the DNA are not certain, so only TCRdb's listed CDR3 is given. The chain employs TRBV7-9 and TRBJ2-1. The CDR3 contains 11 residues when both ends are counted. Germline V CDR1 and CDR2: SEHNR, FQNEAQ (reference sequence). The CDR3 sequence is CASSLGPVKFL.

This clonotype was counted at least ten times. V and J are TRBV5-1 and TRBJ1-2; D perhaps matches TRBD1 (6 bases). The V and J ends lost 4 bases and 6 bases respectively, with 13 bases between them. Germline CDR1 reads SGHRS; CDR2 reads YFSETQ. The CDR3 has 13 residues. The CDR3 loop is CASSQNRANGYTF. The DNA of the CDR3 is TGCGCCAGCAGCCAAAACAGGGCAAATGGCTACACCTTC.

Remarks on this clonotype: This likely stems from a read error, as it lies one base from a far larger clone. The chain joins TRBV6-1 to TRBJ2-3, with 10 bases that match TRBD2. The CDR3 contains 16 residues. V gave up 7 bases and J gave up 0 bases; unmatched junction bases: 7. The germline V gene encodes CDR1 MNHNS and CDR2 SASEGT. Here the CDR3 DNA reads TGTGCCAGCACCCATCTAGCGGGGGCAAGCACAGATACGCAGTATTTT. It is translated as CASTHLAGASTDTQYF.

There are many counts of this clonotype. The chain links TRBV6-4 to TRBJ2-7, with D perhaps matching TRBD2 (6 bases). The CDR3 loop spans 11 amino acids. Between the trimmed V and J ends, which lost 11 bases and 2 bases, there was a span of 10 bases. Germline values: CDR1 MRHNA, CDR2 SNTAGT. The CDR3 loop reads CASGDAYEQYF. DNA for the CDR3: TGTGCCTCGGGGGATGCCTACGAGCAGTACTTC.

The table lists this clonotype with many counts. This chain joins TRBV28 and TRBJ1-2; a weak D match, TRBD1 (6 bases). Germline V gene sequence: CDR1 MDHEN, CDR2 SYDVKM. V dropped 2 bases and J dropped 7 bases, with 14 bases sitting between them. This CDR3 region has 14 residues. CDR3 in amino acids: CASSLTGAYFGYTF. CDR3 in DNA: TGTGCCAGCAGTTTAACGGGGGCCTACTTTGGCTACACCTTC.

This clonotype has more than one count but fewer than ten. A much larger clone differs from this one at a single base, so this may be a read error. The chain recombines TRBV5-1 with TRBJ2-5, with D possibly matching TRBD2 (5 bases). V lost 6 bases and J 1 base, leaving 13 bases between the germline ends. Looked up from germline, CDR1 is SGHRS and CDR2 is YFSETQ. The CDR3 totals 14 residues. The CDR3 loop reads CASNSGVIQETQYF. CDR3 nucleotides: TGCGCCAGCAACTCCGGGGTCATCCAAGAGACCCAGTACTTC.

For this clonotype: At one of its ends the junction is not consistent with the germline gene, which may arise from a read error. This chain links TRBV6-2 or TRBV6-3 with TRBJ1-5; 9 bases are a match to TRBD1. The germline gives CDR1 MNHEY, CDR2 SVGEGT. The CDR3 extends over 13 amino acids. The CDR3 spells CTSSGTGHHPQHF. The DNA of the CDR3 is TGTACCAGCAGTGGGACAGGGCATCATCCCCAGCATTTT.

This clonotype has ten or more counts. The V gene is TRBV3-1, the J gene TRBJ1-2; TRBD1 agrees at 10 bases. The CDR3 extends over 16 amino acids. Per the germline V gene, CDR1 is LGHDT and CDR2 is YNNKEL (reference sequence). V lost 0 bases and J lost 6; bases outside the gene matches: 7. The CDR3 reads CASSQDPGQGWDGYTF. CDR3 DNA sequence: TGTGCCAGCAGCCAAGATCCGGGACAGGGGTGGGATGGCTACACCTTC.